The 25 T cell receptor beta chains given below trace back to one sample, sequenced in a study of blood T cell repertoires in COVID-19. The protocol was immunoSEQ multiplex PCR, while the TCRdb copy is restricted to in-frame clones and leaves out a portion. Of approximately 160,000 clones listed, 80% to 90% were seen once; the top ten hold around 19%. The sequencing sample was made of peripheral blood. These receptors originate from a woman of 80 years or more with acute or convalescent COVID-19.

This rearrangement joins TRBV3-1 (or the pseudogene TRBV3-2) to TRBJ2-6, with 8 bases matching TRBD2. The ends lost 0 bases at V and 3 bases at J; junction bases unmatched: 16. This CDR3 region has 21 residues. CDR1 LGHDT and CDR2 YNNKEL come from the germline V gene (reference sequence). The CDR3 here is CASSQDYPLPAGGGGANVLTF. CDR3 DNA: TGTGCCAGCAGCCAAGATTACCCTCTCCCTGCGGGAGGCGGTGGGGCCAACGTCCTGACTTTC.

This chain links TRBV14 with TRBJ1-2; no reliable D call. Germline CDR1 reads SGHDN; CDR2 reads FVKESK. This CDR3 spans 15 amino acids. V was clipped by 0 bases and J by 4 bases, with 12 bases between them. As DNA, the CDR3 is TGTGCCAGCAGCCAAGATTCTGGGCCTCGCTATGGCTACACCTTC. It encodes CASSQDSGPRYGYTF. Using reference TRBV14 and TRBJ1-2 for the parts outside the CDR3, the full variable domain is EAGVTQFPSHSVIEKGQTVTLRCDPISGHDNLYWYRRVMGKEIKFLLHFVKESKQDESGMPNNRFLAERTGGTYSTLKVQPAELEDSGVYFCASSQDSGPRYGYTFGSGTRLTVV.

V usage is TRBV6-2 or TRBV6-3 and J usage is TRBJ2-7; weak D call: TRBD2 (5 bases). The CDR3 contains 16 residues. Germline CDR1 MNHEY, CDR2 SVGEGT. V lost 4 bases to trimming and J lost 0 bases, with 16 bases between them. The CDR3 sequence: CASSSLGERYSYEQYF. The CDR3 nucleotides read TGTGCCAGCAGTTCCCTTGGGGAGCGGTACTCCTACGAGCAGTACTTC.

The rearrangement joins TRBV6-1 to TRBJ2-3; D is uncertain. Per the germline V gene, CDR1 is MNHNS and CDR2 is SASEGT. The CDR3 has 18 residues. V was cut by 1 base and J by 1 base, with 18 bases left in between. CDR3 loop: CASSEGASWVLGTDTQYF. CDR3 DNA: TGTGCCAGCAGTGAAGGGGCTTCGTGGGTATTGGGCACAGATACGCAGTATTTT.

The CDR3 coding sequence is TGTGCCATCAGTGGGGCTAGCGGGGGCAAAGAGACCCAGTACTTC. Encoded protein: CAISGASGGKETQYF. The J gene is TRBJ2-5, the V gene TRBV10-3; 10 nucleotides align to TRBD2. Germline V gene sequence: CDR1 ENHRY, CDR2 SYGVKD. J lost 3 bases, V lost 4 bases, and 5 bases had no gene match. The CDR3 consists of 15 residues.

This clone was seen a single time. The chain couples TRBV11-3 to TRBJ2-2; D not certain. This CDR3 has 12 amino acids. The V and J ends lost 4 bases and 6 bases respectively, with 6 bases between them. The V gene's germline CDR1 is SGHNT and CDR2 YENEEA. The CDR3 spells CASSSSPGELFF. DNA of the CDR3: TGTGCCAGCAGCTCGAGTCCCGGGGAGCTGTTTTTT.

The rearrangement uses TRBV5-1 and TRBJ2-2; no firm D call. Trimming took off 4 bases at V and 3 bases at J, with 13 bases between the two ends. The CDR3 is made up of 15 amino acids. CDR1 is SGHRS, CDR2 YFSETQ, per germline. The CDR3 spells CASSTAPTHTGELFF. The DNA of the CDR3 is TGCGCCAGCAGCACCGCGCCCACCCACACCGGGGAGCTGTTTTTT.

The J gene is TRBJ2-7, the V gene TRBV23-1; 8 nucleotides align to TRBD2. TRBV23-1 is assigned to the ORF class and has an uncertain function. This CDR3 region has 15 residues. J was trimmed by 4 bases and V by 2 bases; bases with no gene match: 7. CDR3 bases: TGCGCCAGCAGTCAACGGCCTAGCGGGTGTTACGAGCAGTACTTC. It codes for CASSQRPSGCYEQYF.

This chain connects TRBV28 to TRBJ1-2; D perhaps matches TRBD1 (6 bases). The CDR3 is 14 amino acids. With 8 bases removed from V and 5 bases from J, the gap between germline ends came to 18 bases. The germline V gene encodes CDR1 MDHEN and CDR2 SYDVKM. CDR3 loop: CASLMQGPVYGYTF. In nucleotides, the CDR3 is TGTGCCAGCTTAATGCAGGGGCCCGTTTATGGCTACACCTTC.

This rearrangement joins TRBV4-1 to TRBJ1-5; TRBD1 might be the D (5 bases). Trimming shortened V by 3 bases and J by 6 bases, and 9 bases separated the two germline ends. Germline-derived CDR1 and CDR2 are MGHRA and YSYEKL. The CDR3 is 13 residues long. The CDR3 DNA reads as TGCGCCAGCAGCCAGCAGGGTACTCAGCCCCAGCATTTT. It is translated as CASSQQGTQPQHF.

The chain links TRBV7-9 to TRBJ2-3; 11 positions agree with TRBD2. V was pared by 0 bases and J by 6 bases, with 11 bases of the junction left unmatched. The CDR3 length is 18 residues. CDR1 and CDR2 from the germline V gene are SEHNR and FQNEAQ (reference sequence). The CDR3 DNA sequence: TGTGCCAGCAGCTTAGCGTTTGGGCTAGCGGGAGGAAGGGATACGCAGTATTTT. Amino acid sequence: CASSLAFGLAGGRDTQYF.

The table lists this clone with a count of one. The chain carries TRBV6-5 and TRBJ2-1; 7 positions match TRBD1. CDR1 is MNHEY and CDR2 is SVGAGI in the germline V gene. V trimming: 2 bases; J trimming: 10 bases; junction bases outside the gene matches: 2. The CDR3 runs 12 residues. The CDR3: CASSYQGDEQFF. CDR3 nucleotide sequence: TGTGCCAGCAGTTACCAGGGGGACGAGCAGTTCTTC.

This chain uses TRBV24-1 with TRBJ2-2, with TRBD2 matching over 8 bases. Germline V gives CDR1 KGHDR, CDR2 SFDVKD. This CDR3 region has 14 residues. V lost 4 bases, J lost 5 bases, and 2 bases stayed unmatched. For the CDR3, the DNA is TGTGCCACCAGTGAGGCGGGAGGTACCGGGGAGCTGTTTTTT. Amino acids: CATSEAGGTGELFF.

The CDR3 here is CASSKFGGTGLEKLFF. In DNA form, the CDR3 reads TGTGCCAGCAGCAAATTTGGAGGGACAGGGCTGGAAAAACTGTTTTTT. The chain uses TRBV21-1 and TRBJ1-4; the table's D call TRBD1 went unverified against the DNA. TRBV21-1 is deemed a pseudogene. This CDR3 region has 16 residues.

This chain uses TRBV10-2 with TRBJ1-6; D possibly corresponds to TRBD1 (5 bases). This CDR3 spans 15 amino acids. CDR1 is WSHSY and CDR2 is SAAADI in the germline V gene. V lost 7 bases, J lost 7 bases, and 17 bases lay in between. CDR3 residues: CASTSGTGSNSPLHF. In DNA form, the CDR3 reads TGCGCCAGCACGTCTGGTACAGGCTCCAATTCACCCCTCCACTTT.

This clone was recorded a few times. The chain employs TRBV5-6 and TRBJ2-5, with a possible D match to TRBD1 (5 bases). V was shortened by 2 bases and J by 5 bases, with 10 bases between the two germline ends. The germline V gene has CDR1 SGHDT and CDR2 YYEEEE. CDR3 length equals 13 residues. The CDR3 region is CASSFAAGETQYF. The CDR3 DNA is TGTGCCAGCAGCTTCGCCGCAGGGGAGACCCAGTACTTC.

This clone was seen a handful of times. The chain carries TRBV6-5 and TRBJ2-1; the D gene is possibly TRBD1 (6 bases). CDR3 length equals 14 residues. The germline CDR1 and CDR2 sequences are MNHEY and SVGAGI. Trimming cost V 8 bases and J 2 bases, with 13 bases left between them. The CDR3: CASETGSTYNEQFF. In DNA, the CDR3 is TGTGCCAGCGAAACAGGGTCTACCTACAATGAGCAGTTCTTC.

This clone was detected only a few times. CDR3 protein: CASSQDSSAGGLAGDPTDTQYF. The CDR3, as DNA: TGCGCCAGCAGCCAAGATAGTAGCGCGGGGGGGCTTGCCGGGGACCCCACAGATACGCAGTATTTT. This chain uses TRBV4-3 with TRBJ2-3; 9 bases match TRBD2. CDR1 and CDR2 from the germline V gene are LGHNA and YSLEER. The CDR3 contains 22 residues. The ends lost 0 bases at V and 2 bases at J; junction bases unmatched: 21.

The chain combines TRBV19 with TRBJ2-4; TRBD2 aligns across 7 bases. V dropped 3 bases and J dropped 7; count of bases not matched to a gene: 6. Germline V gene data show CDR1 as LNHDA and CDR2 as SQIVND (reference sequence). This CDR3 contains 14 residues. The CDR3 DNA reads as TGTGCCAGTAGTATCGGCCAGGGAGGGAACATTCAGTACTTC. It yields the protein CASSIGQGGNIQYF.

The chain recombines TRBV7-2 with TRBJ2-3; 14 bases are shared with TRBD2. There are 16 residues in the CDR3. The germline gives CDR1 SGHTA, CDR2 FQGNSA. V was pared by 4 bases and J by 7 bases, with 7 bases of the junction left unmatched. As DNA, the CDR3 is TGTGCCAGCAGCTCACGGACTAGCGGGGGGAGGTATACGCAGTATTTT. This codes for CASSSRTSGGRYTQYF.

This clone appeared a single time. This chain joins TRBV29-1 and TRBJ1-2; maybe TRBD1 (6 bases). CDR3 size: 12 residues. Germline-derived CDR1 and CDR2 are SQVTM and ANQGSEA. Trimming cost V 2 bases and J 10 bases, with 14 bases left between them. The CDR3 DNA reads as TGCAGCGTTGAAAGGCAGGGGCGGCACTACACCTTC. It codes for CSVERQGRHYTF.

The rearrangement joins TRBV29-1 to TRBJ2-5, with a weak D call TRBD2 (5 bases). CDR3 length: 11 amino acids. CDR1 and CDR2 from the germline V gene are SQVTM and ANQGSEA. CDR3 DNA: TGCAGTTATTCGCCGGGGGAGACCCAGTACTTC. This translates into CSYSPGETQYF.

The chain recombines TRBV4-1 with TRBJ1-2; D remains ambiguous. The CDR3 consists of 17 residues. The germline CDR1 and CDR2 sequences are MGHRA and YSYEKL. Trimming shortened V by 1 base and J by 6 bases, and 21 bases separated the two germline ends. The DNA for the CDR3 is TGCGCCAGCAGCCAAGGACTGGCGGGAAGGAGAGGTCATGGCTACACCTTC. Amino acids: CASSQGLAGRRGHGYTF.

The rearrangement uses TRBV12-3 or TRBV12-4 and TRBJ2-2, with D uncertain. This CDR3 has 11 residues. V dropped 6 bases and J dropped 6 bases, with 5 bases sitting between them. In nucleotides, the CDR3 is TGTGCCAGCAGCTACTCCGGGGAGCTGTTTTTT. Encoded protein: CASSYSGELFF.

This chain links TRBV11-1 with TRBJ1-2; D uncertain. Deletions cut 4 bases from V and 6 bases from J, with 12 bases between. The CDR3 runs 13 residues. Germline lookup yields CDR1 SGHAT and CDR2 FQDESV (reference sequence). The CDR3 DNA is TGTGCCAGCAGCTGGGAGGGCTCCGATGGCTACACCTTC. It specifies CASSWEGSDGYTF. Variable domain in full (rest from reference TRBV11-1 and TRBJ1-2): EAEVAQSPRYKITEKSQAVAFWCDPISGHATLYWYRQILGQGPELLVQFQDESVVDDSQLPKDRFSAERLKGVDSTLKIQPAELGDSAMYLCASSWEGSDGYTFGSGTRLTVV.